This TCR beta chain was captured by sequencing in a study of blood T cell repertoires in COVID-19. Some clones are missing from TCRdb's copy, which holds only in-frame ones; the method was immunoSEQ multiplex PCR. The sample carries about 240,000 clones, roughly 80% recorded once. J gave up 3 bases and V 0 bases, and 15 bases lay outside the gene matches. Germline CDR1 reads LGHNA; CDR2 reads YSLEER. The CDR3 is 19 residues long. This sequence originates from a woman between 18 and 30 years old with acute or convalescent COVID-19. The genes are TRBV4-3 and TRBJ2-7, with 9 bases identical to TRBD1. The sample comprised peripheral blood. The CDR3 is CASSQEGYAGQGYGYEQYF. CDR3 sequence (DNA): TGCGCCAGCAGCCAAGAAGGCTACGCGGGACAGGGATACGGCTACGAGCAGTACTTC.